The 21 T cell receptor beta chains below were found in one sample sequenced in a study of tumor and adjacent non-tumor tissue in lung cancer. The library came from three nested PCR rounds adapted from ARM-PCR protocols. TCRdb re-called the multiplex PCR reads through MiXCR, storing one row per CDR3 protein. The table lists 120,000 or so distinct CDR3 sequences, 66% of them singletons. RNA was extracted from bulk tissue without any cell sorting. Sequencing used lung tumor tissue. Receptor source: a man aged 25 to 45 with non-small cell lung cancer.

A remark on this clonotype: Mismatch with germline at one junction end may stem from a read error. The J gene is TRBJ2-7, the V gene TRBV6-1, with 14 nucleotides matching TRBD2. Germline V lookup: CDR1 MNHNS, CDR2 SASEGT. The CDR3 spans 14 residues. The CDR3, as DNA: TGTGACAGCAATGGACTAGCGGGAGGCTACGAGCAGTACTTC. Its translation is CDSNGLAGGYEQYF.

Worth noting for this clonotype: Its ends do not fully match the called genes, so a read error is possible. The chain employs TRBV11-1 and TRBJ2-7; TRBD2 matches 8 bases. This CDR3 has 19 residues. Germline CDR1 reads SGHAT; CDR2 reads FQDESV (reference sequence). In DNA form, the CDR3 reads TGTGCCAGCAGCTTAGGGATTTATGGTAGCGGGATATCAACCTACGAGCAGTATTTC. It yields the protein CASSLGIYGSGISTYEQYF.

This clonotype was seen a handful of times. The chain uses TRBV12-3 or TRBV12-4 and TRBJ1-4; D is unclear. The CDR3 extends over 14 amino acids. The V end lost 4 bases, the J end lost 6 bases, and 12 bases lay between the germline ends. Here the CDR3 DNA reads TGTGCCAGCAGTTCCTCAGGTGGCGATGAAAAACTGTTTTTT. Translated: CASSSSGGDEKLFF.

The chain joins TRBV7-9 to TRBJ1-1; D call uncertain. The CDR3 loop spans 14 amino acids. CDR1 and CDR2 from the germline V gene are SEHNR and FQNEAQ (reference sequence). Trimming cost V 2 bases and J 4 bases, with 11 bases left between them. In DNA form, the CDR3 reads TGTGCCAGCAGCTTAAACCCCGGATCCACTGAAGCTTTCTTT. Translated: CASSLNPGSTEAFF.

V and J are TRBV6-5 and TRBJ2-2; no firm D call. This CDR3 is 14 amino acids long. Trimming left V 0 bases short and J 7 bases short, with 9 bases between. Germline CDR1 MNHEY, CDR2 SVGAGI. The CDR3 reads CASSYSTTIGELFF. The CDR3 nucleotides are TGTGCCAGCAGTTACTCGACGACCATCGGGGAGCTGTTTTTT.

In the case of this clonotype: A junction end diverges from the germline sequence, so it may reflect a read error. The V call is TRBV6-5, the J call TRBJ2-2; 7 positions agree with TRBD2. The CDR3 covers 13 residues. From germline, CDR1 is MNHEY and CDR2 SVGAGI. In nucleotides, the CDR3 is TGTGCCAGCATACTAGCGCACACCGGGGAGTTGTTTTTT. Protein product: CASILAHTGELFF.

The rearrangement joins TRBV5-6 to TRBJ2-2; the match to TRBD2 covers 9 bases. CDR3 size: 16 residues. With V trimmed by 1 base and J by 4 bases, 5 bases remained unmatched. Germline CDR1 is SGHDT and CDR2 is YYEEEE. The CDR3 bases are TGTGCCAGCAGCTTGCTCCTAGCGGGGAGCACCGGGGAGCTGTTTTTT. This sequence encodes CASSLLLAGSTGELFF. Complete variable domain (other parts from reference TRBV5-6 and TRBJ2-2): DAGVTQSPTHLIKTRGQQVTLRCSPKSGHDTVSWYQQALGQGPQFIFQYYEEEERQRGNFPDRFSGHQFPNYSSELNVNALLLGDSALYLCASSLLLAGSTGELFFGEGSRLTVL.

Only one count was recorded for this clonotype. One base away lies a much larger clone, so this may be a sequencing read error. The chain joins TRBV12-3 or TRBV12-4 to TRBJ2-1; 10 nucleotides line up with TRBD2. The CDR3 is made up of 16 amino acids. CDR3: CTSSSPTLAGVVEQFF. Here the CDR3 DNA reads TGTACCAGTTCTTCCCCAACCCTAGCGGGAGTCGTTGAGCAGTTCTTC.

Turning to this clonotype: Relative to the germline gene, one junction end is altered; a read error may explain this. The CDR3 nucleotides are TGTGCCAGCAATTACTCCGGGGGGGCCACAGATACGCAGTATTTT. The encoded protein is CASNYSGGATDTQYF. The chain links TRBV6-2 or TRBV6-3 to TRBJ2-3; 8 bases match TRBD2. The CDR3 sequence is 15 residues long. The germline CDR1 and CDR2 sequences are MNHEY and SVGEGT.

In this sample, this clonotype turned up many times. The chain is built from TRBV12-3 or TRBV12-4 and TRBJ2-3; TRBD2 aligns across 11 bases. The J segment lost 1 base and the V segment lost 8 bases, leaving 2 bases of the junction unmatched. The CDR3 is 14 residues long. CDR3 DNA sequence: TGTGCCAGCCGGGGACTAGCGGGCACAGATACGCAGTATTTT. Translating gives CASRGLAGTDTQYF.

This clonotype was detected once. One end of the junction varies from germline; a read error may be responsible. This chain connects TRBV6-5 to TRBJ2-7, with D possibly being TRBD1 or TRBD2 (6 bases each). Per the germline V gene, CDR1 is MNHEY and CDR2 is SVGAGI. The CDR3 sequence is 14 residues long. The CDR3 protein is CASSYSFLSGGQYF. For the CDR3, the DNA is TGTGCCAGCAGTTACTCGTTCCTGAGTGGGGGGCAGTATTTC.

Regarding this clonotype: The junction and the germline gene differ at one end; a read error may be behind it. The chain employs TRBV11-1 and TRBJ2-5; 11 bases map to TRBD2. The germline CDR1 and CDR2 sequences are SGHAT and FQDESV (reference sequence). The CDR3 runs to 16 residues. The CDR3 sequence is CASSLNSGRVQETQHF. CDR3 nucleotide sequence: TGTGCCAGCAGCTTAAATAGCGGGAGGGTTCAAGAGACCCAGCACTTC.

This clonotype was picked up many times. CDR3 amino acids: CSAGWDGTDTQYF. CDR3 DNA: TGCAGTGCAGGTTGGGACGGCACAGATACGCAGTATTTT. The J gene is TRBJ2-3, the V gene TRBV20-1; D is possibly TRBD1 or TRBD2 (5 bases each). V was cut by 6 bases and J by 1 base, with 11 bases left in between. This CDR3 region has 13 residues. Germline CDR1 is DFQATT and CDR2 is SNEGSKA (reference sequence).

As regards this clonotype: The junction and the germline gene differ at one end; a read error may be behind it. V usage is TRBV20-1 and J usage is TRBJ2-7, with TRBD2 identical over 13 bases. In germline, CDR1 is DFQATT, CDR2 SNEGSKA (reference sequence). This CDR3 region has 15 residues. The CDR3 nucleotides are TGCAGTGTGGGGAGGACTAGCGGGAGCTCCTACGAGCAGTACTTT. This encodes CSVGRTSGSSYEQYF.

This clonotype occurred a few times. This sequence joins TRBV7-3 and TRBJ2-3; 13 bases map to TRBD2. The V gene's germline CDR1 is SGHTA and CDR2 FQGTGA. This CDR3 has 17 amino acids. The V segment lost 1 base and the J segment 0 bases; nucleotides outside the gene matches: 1. The CDR3 coding sequence is TGTGCCAGCAGCTTAATGGGACTAGCGGGGAGCACAGATACGCAGTATTTT. This encodes CASSLMGLAGSTDTQYF.

This clonotype was detected once. The junction does not match germline at one end; this may be a read error. This chain uses TRBV11-3 with TRBJ2-3; 10 bases are a match to TRBD2. Germline lookup yields CDR1 SGHNT and CDR2 YENEEA. This CDR3 has 16 amino acids. The CDR3 DNA sequence: TGTGCCGGCAGCCCACAAGCGGGAGGGCGCACAGATACGCAGTATTTT. It is translated as CAGSPQAGGRTDTQYF.

Concerning this clonotype: Mismatch with germline at one junction end may stem from a read error. The chain is built from TRBV20-1 and TRBJ2-1; unclear D gene. The length of the CDR3 is 14 residues. Per germline, CDR1 DFQATT and CDR2 SNEGSKA (reference sequence). The DNA for the CDR3 is TGCAGTGCTAGAACGCCCACCTCCTACAGTGAGCAGTTCTTC. This encodes CSARTPTSYSEQFF.

Points on this clonotype: One end of the junction is discordant with germline, which a read error may explain. This rearrangement joins TRBV11-3 to TRBJ2-3; D possibly corresponds to TRBD2 (5 bases). The CDR3 is 15 amino acids. In germline, CDR1 is SGHNT, CDR2 YENEEA. The CDR3: CASCLVGISTDTQYF. The CDR3 DNA sequence: TGTGCCAGCTGCTTAGTCGGGATAAGCACAGATACGCAGTATTTC.

In regard to this clonotype: Because it lacks the conserved phenylalanine or tryptophan at the end, this CDR3 is likely a read error. V is TRBV7-2 and J is TRBJ1-2, with D maybe TRBD1 (5 bases). Germline loops: CDR1 SGHTA, CDR2 FQGNSA. This CDR3 is 17 amino acids long. V was clipped by 3 bases and J by 6 bases, with 23 bases between them. The CDR3: CASSFRGPGLVDDGYTS. CDR3 nucleotide sequence: TGTGCCAGCAGCTTCCGGGGACCGGGGCTGGTTGACGATGGCTACACCTCC.

This rearrangement joins TRBV11-3 to TRBJ2-2; 13 bases are a match to TRBD2. V lost 8 bases, J lost 9 bases, and 9 bases stayed unmatched. CDR3 size: 15 residues. Germline lookup yields CDR1 SGHNT and CDR2 YENEEA. This CDR3 reads CASARTSGGLRELFF. The CDR3 bases are TGTGCCAGCGCTCGGACTAGCGGGGGATTAAGGGAGCTGTTTTTT. The full variable domain, in which reference TRBV11-3 and TRBJ2-2 provide the parts outside the CDR3, is EAGVVQSPRYKIIEKKQPVAFWCNPISGHNTLYWYLQNLGQGPELLIRYENEEAVDDSQLPKDRFSAERLKGVDSTLKIQPAELGDSAVYLCASARTSGGLRELFFGEGSRLTVL.

This clonotype was seen many times. The chain uses TRBV20-1 and TRBJ2-7, with D perhaps matching TRBD2 (5 bases). This CDR3 is 13 amino acids long. CDR1 and CDR2 (germline): DFQATT, SNEGSKA (reference sequence). Trimming removed 1 base at V and 7 bases at J, with 14 bases between. In DNA form, the CDR3 reads TGCAGTGCTAGAGGAGCGGCTCTGGGAGAGCAGTACTTC. Residues: CSARGAALGEQYF.